In this sample, the clone carrying this T cell receptor beta chain turned up many times. Unique molecular identifiers were attached to individual cDNA molecules. TCRdb ran MiXCR on the 5' RACE reads and lists one entry per CDR3 protein. The table includes about 69,000 distinct CDR3 sequences, 10% to 12% detected once. These data come from a study of early T cells in non-severe SARS-CoV-2 infection. This CDR3 has 17 residues. Unmatched junction bases numbered 11, after V lost 6 bases and J lost 4 bases. The germline CDR1 and CDR2 sequences are MNHEY and SVGAGI. The source of this sequence is an adult who was a healthcare worker with PCR-confirmed SARS-CoV-2 infection or an uninfected control (not recorded which). V is TRBV6-5 and J is TRBJ2-3; 12 bases align to TRBD2. Material: whole blood, obtained at baseline. CDR3 sequence: CASSPSSGGDYADTQYF. The CDR3 nucleotides read TGTGCCAGCAGCCCCTCTAGCGGGGGGGATTATGCAGATACGCAGTATTTT.